This paragraph reports one TCR beta chain. The sample originates from a study of blood T cell repertoires in COVID-19. Clones were sequenced by immunoSEQ multiplex PCR, and TCRdb holds only the in-frame ones, with some missing. The sample contains about 130,000 clones, roughly three quarters of which appear only once. The germline CDR1 and CDR2 sequences are MNHEY and SVGAGI. The CDR3 totals 13 residues. Trimming left V 2 bases short and J 6 bases short, with 8 bases between. The clonotype was recovered from a woman in her 70s with COVID-19, enrolled during active disease. The sample consisted of peripheral blood. This chain links TRBV6-5 with TRBJ1-5; D unresolved. The CDR3 nucleotides read TGTGCCAGCAGTTACCTGGGCCCTCAGCCCCAGCATTTT. This encodes CASSYLGPQPQHF.